The present T cell receptor beta chain was sequenced within a study of blood T cell repertoires in COVID-19. Trimming stripped 5 bases from V and 7 bases from J, with 9 bases between. Germline V gene data show CDR1 as MDHEN and CDR2 as SYDVKM. This CDR3 contains 12 residues. This clone was counted between two and nine times. Additional DNA sequences in this sample encode the identical CDR3. The method was immunoSEQ multiplex PCR; TCRdb's version includes in-frame clones alone and lacks a portion of them. This sample has some 350,000 clones, with around 87% found just once. The V call is TRBV28, the J call TRBJ1-5, with D perhaps matching TRBD1 (5 bases). Sequenced input: PBMCs or T cells enriched from blood (not recorded which). The TCR originated in a woman in her twenties or thirties who had recovered from COVID-19. CDR3 in DNA: TGTGCCAGCAGTAGCGGGGACCAGCCCCAGCATTTT. It is translated as CASSSGDQPQHF.